Presented here are 17 T cell receptor beta chains from one specimen sequenced in a study of cytomegalovirus exposure and HLA in healthy donors. Measured with immunoSEQ multiplex PCR; TCRdb has only the in-frame clones, and not every one. The table lists about 110,000 clones, approximately 88% of them singletons, with 1.4% in the top ten. Specimen: PBMCs. Receptors originate from a woman in her 30s in good health and CMV-seropositive.

This sequence joins TRBV18 and TRBJ2-1, with D possibly TRBD1 on 6 matching bases. Germline V CDR1 and CDR2: KGHSH, LQKENI. V lost 4 bases to trimming and J lost 2 bases, with 15 bases between them. The CDR3 is made up of 16 amino acids. The CDR3 here is CASSRLVGQTYNEQFF. The CDR3 region has the DNA TGTGCCAGCTCACGTCTTGTGGGACAAACCTACAATGAGCAGTTCTTC.

Turning to this clone: This same CDR3 is encoded by further DNA sequences in the sample. The V and J genes are TRBV6-5 and TRBJ2-7; 8 bases match TRBD1. Trimming took 5 bases from V and 1 from J; bases not matched to a gene: 4. Germline CDR1 is MNHEY and CDR2 is SVGAGI. This CDR3 region has 14 residues. The CDR3 is CASSRTGSSYEQYF. The CDR3 DNA is TGTGCCAGCAGTCGGACAGGGAGTTCCTACGAGCAGTACTTC.

Note on this clone: The same CDR3 is also encoded by other DNA sequences in this sample. The V and J genes are TRBV18 and TRBJ1-5; D unclear. The V end lost 3 bases, the J end lost 5 bases, and 8 bases lay between the germline ends. The CDR3 runs to 13 residues. Germline V gene lookup returns CDR1 KGHSH and CDR2 LQKENI. This CDR3 reads CASSPWGDQPQHF. The DNA of the CDR3 is TGTGCCAGCTCACCGTGGGGAGATCAGCCCCAGCATTTT. The whole variable domain, remainder taken from reference TRBV18 and TRBJ1-5, is NAGVMQNPRHLVRRRGQEARLRCSPMKGHSHVYWYRQLPEEGLKFMVYLQKENIIDESGMPKERFSAEFPKEGPSILRIQQVVRGDSAAYFCASSPWGDQPQHFGDGTRLSIL.

This sequence joins TRBV27 and TRBJ1-4; 12 bases map to TRBD1. Germline V lookup: CDR1 MNHEY, CDR2 SMNVEV (reference sequence). Trimming at V came to 5 bases and at J to 10 bases, leaving 8 bases not matched to a gene. The CDR3 covers 15 residues. The CDR3 region has the DNA TGTGCCAGCAGTGTCTCCGGGACAGGGGGCGGAAAACTGTTTTTT. The encoded protein is CASSVSGTGGGKLFF.

The gene calls are TRBV10-3 and TRBJ2-1; 10 nucleotides match TRBD2. This CDR3 contains 14 residues. The germline V gene has CDR1 ENHRY and CDR2 SYGVKD. The J segment lost 4 bases and the V segment lost 10 bases, leaving 7 bases of the junction unmatched. In nucleotides, the CDR3 is TGTGCCACCCGGACTAGCGGAAGTTACAATGAGCAGTTCTTC. Amino acids: CATRTSGSYNEQFF.

The chain carries TRBV4-2 and TRBJ2-2; D gene ambiguous. V was trimmed by 0 bases and J by 4 bases, leaving 3 bases between them. This CDR3 contains 13 residues. Germline CDR1 reads LGHNA; CDR2 reads YNFKEQ. The CDR3 DNA reads TGTGCCAGCAGCCAAGACGGCACCGGGGAGCTGTTTTTT. It encodes CASSQDGTGELFF.

This sequence joins TRBV27 and TRBJ2-1; 7 bases align to TRBD1. V lost 5 bases, J lost 3 bases, and 7 bases stayed unmatched. This CDR3 is 15 amino acids long. The V gene's germline CDR1 is MNHEY and CDR2 SMNVEV (reference sequence). This chain's CDR3 is CASSPGQAYYNEQFF. CDR3 DNA: TGTGCCAGCAGTCCCGGACAGGCTTACTACAATGAGCAGTTCTTC.

CDR3: CASSAGTEGNQPQHF. CDR3 nucleotides: TGTGCCAGCAGCGCCGGGACAGAGGGCAATCAGCCCCAGCATTTT. The chain joins TRBV5-6 to TRBJ1-5, with TRBD1 matching over 7 bases. Unmatched junction bases numbered 6, after V lost 4 bases and J lost 2 bases. The CDR3 is 15 residues long. The V gene's germline CDR1 is SGHDT and CDR2 YYEEEE.

In its sample, this clone was seen a few times. The J gene is TRBJ2-7, the V gene TRBV7-6; 9 bases map to TRBD1. The CDR3 extends over 13 amino acids. V shed 5 bases and J 7 bases; nucleotides not matched to a gene: 6. Per germline, CDR1 SGHVS and CDR2 FNYEAQ. The CDR3 spells CASSPGQGSEQYF. The CDR3 DNA reads TGTGCCAGCAGCCCCGGACAGGGGAGTGAGCAGTACTTC.

This chain connects TRBV7-9 to TRBJ2-7; D may be TRBD1 (7 bases). CDR3 length: 17 residues. Germline CDR1 and CDR2: SEHNR and FQNEAQ (reference sequence). Trimming took 2 bases from V and 6 from J, leaving 23 bases between them. CDR3 nucleotide sequence: TGTGCCAGCAGCTTATGGGGCAGGGGGGTTTATAATCCCGAGCAGTACTTC. This codes for CASSLWGRGVYNPEQYF.

The rearrangement joins TRBV10-3 to TRBJ2-3, with 7 bases matching TRBD2. V was pared by 8 bases and J by 3 bases, with 2 bases of the junction left unmatched. The germline V gene has CDR1 ENHRY and CDR2 SYGVKD. The CDR3 spans 12 residues. CDR3 in DNA: TGTGCCATCGATAGCGGGACAGATACGCAGTATTTT. Residues: CAIDSGTDTQYF.

The table lists this clone with a few counts. The chain joins TRBV28 to TRBJ2-2, with TRBD2 matching over 7 bases. This CDR3 region has 15 residues. The V gene end was trimmed by 4 bases and the J gene end by 0 bases; junction bases not matched to a gene: 2. Germline V gene lookup returns CDR1 MDHEN and CDR2 SYDVKM. The CDR3 region is CASSSTSANTGELFF. For the CDR3, the DNA is TGTGCCAGCAGTTCTACTAGCGCGAACACCGGGGAGCTGTTTTTT.

The chain's CDR3 is CASSRDRGYNEQFF. DNA of the CDR3: TGCGCCAGCAGCCGGGACAGGGGATACAATGAGCAGTTCTTC. The chain has TRBV4-3 and TRBJ2-1, with 10 nucleotides matching TRBD1. This CDR3 is 14 amino acids long. Trimming at V came to 4 bases and at J to 4 bases, leaving 1 base not matched to a gene. The germline gives CDR1 LGHNA, CDR2 YSLEER.

The V gene is TRBV4-3, the J gene TRBJ2-7; TRBD1 aligns across 8 bases. Germline loops: CDR1 LGHNA, CDR2 YSLEER. Trimming at V came to 1 base and at J to 3 bases, leaving 5 bases not matched to a gene. The CDR3 has 15 amino acids. Written as DNA, the CDR3 is TGCGCCAGCAGCCAAGGGACAGGGATACTCTACGAGCAGTACTTC. It yields the protein CASSQGTGILYEQYF.

This sequence joins TRBV6-1 and TRBJ2-5, with TRBD2 matching over 12 bases. In germline, CDR1 is MNHNS, CDR2 SASEGT. The CDR3 runs to 16 residues. Trimming at V came to 4 bases and at J to 3 bases, leaving 6 bases not matched to a gene. CDR3 region: CASSATSGGREETQYF. Here the CDR3 DNA reads TGTGCCAGCAGTGCAACTAGCGGGGGGCGGGAAGAGACCCAGTACTTC.

The V gene is TRBV14, the J gene TRBJ2-1, with 15 bases aligning to TRBD2. This CDR3 spans 14 amino acids. The germline CDR1 and CDR2 sequences are SGHDN and FVKESK. The trim removed 4 bases at V and 15 bases at J, leaving 7 bases unmatched. The CDR3 DNA reads as TGTGCCAGCAGCCCCGGGACTAGCGGGGGGACGCGGTTCTTC. Protein: CASSPGTSGGTRFF. Together with reference TRBV14 and TRBJ2-1, the CDR3 gives the full variable domain: EAGVTQFPSHSVIEKGQTVTLRCDPISGHDNLYWYRRVMGKEIKFLLHFVKESKQDESGMPNNRFLAERTGGTYSTLKVQPAELEDSGVYFCASSPGTSGGTRFFGPGTRLTVL.

V and J are TRBV2 and TRBJ2-1; 11 nucleotides align to TRBD2. The germline CDR1 and CDR2 sequences are SNHLY and FYNNEI. Germline trimming cut 6 bases from V and 2 bases from J; bases unmatched to any gene: 0. The CDR3 covers 14 residues. The DNA for the CDR3 is TGTGCCAGCAGACTAGCGGGAGCCTACAATGAGCAGTTCTTC. Residues: CASRLAGAYNEQFF.